These 3 T cell receptor beta chains came from one sample sequenced in a study of T cell repertoires in cytomegalovirus infection. TCRdb reprocessed the reads via MiXCR and lists one record per CDR3 protein. The repertoire has hundreds of thousands of distinct CDR3 sequences, around 35% of them found once; the top ten carry 15% to 20%. Antigens for these TCRs are unknown. This specimen consisted of cultured PBMCs, obtained from culture after CMV antigen stimulation. The receptors stem from a human donor in good health (CMV status not recorded). Some clones in this sample may be carry-over from other donors' samples.

This clonotype came up a few times. The chain couples TRBV27 to TRBJ2-5, with 10 bases fitting TRBD2. The V gene's germline CDR1 is MNHEY and CDR2 SMNVEV (reference sequence). With V trimmed by 3 bases and J by 2 bases, 3 bases remained unmatched. The CDR3 runs to 15 residues. The CDR3 loop reads CASSFKREGQETQYF. The DNA for the CDR3 is TGTGCCAGCAGTTTCAAGCGGGAGGGACAAGAGACCCAGTACTTC.

The chain employs TRBV7-9 and TRBJ1-1; the D is unclear. The germline gives CDR1 SEHNR, CDR2 FQNEAQ (reference sequence). With 1 base removed from V and 1 base from J, the gap between germline ends came to 10 bases. The CDR3 consists of 15 residues. CDR3 coding DNA: TGTGCCAGCAGCTTAGGACAACAAGGGAACACTGAAGCTTTCTTT. Amino acid sequence: CASSLGQQGNTEAFF.

This chain links TRBV12-3 or TRBV12-4 with TRBJ2-1; D is possibly TRBD2 (6 bases). The CDR3 loop spans 16 amino acids. Trimming left V 6 bases short and J 3 bases short, with 18 bases between. CDR3 sequence: CASRGGGWGIYNEQFF. The DNA of the CDR3 is TGTGCCAGCAGGGGGGGAGGATGGGGGATCTACAATGAGCAGTTCTTC.